The following is a TCR beta chain sequence with its context. The germline V and J ends were trimmed by 5 bases and 1 base, with 15 bases remaining between them. The length of the CDR3 is 15 residues. The V gene's germline CDR1 is SGHNT and CDR2 YYREEE (reference sequence). This sample was included in a study of blood T cell repertoires in COVID-19. Only in-frame clones appear in the TCRdb table, and some are missing; sequencing was by immunoSEQ multiplex PCR. This sample carries some 150,000 clones, roughly 87% of them seen once, and the ten largest clones take 0.95% to 1.5%. Individuals aged 18 to 89 years were recruited from roughly 23 US areas. Participant reports of clinical history set cohort assignment.

The TCR was taken from a human donor with acute COVID-19. The donor label of this sample is uncertain. Specimen: PBMCs or T cells enriched from blood (not recorded which). The chain employs TRBV5-4 and TRBJ1-2; D possibly corresponds to TRBD1 (5 bases). The CDR3 sequence is CASRPGKGFNYGYTF. The CDR3 region has the DNA TGTGCCAGCAGACCAGGGAAAGGGTTTAACTATGGCTACACCTTC.